This T cell receptor beta chain originates from a study of Tregs in tolerant kidney transplant recipients. Study-wide results and caveats: Validation in larger populations is needed because few patients were studied. Biological reproducibility was not directly addressed in this study. Expanding Tregs on activated donor B cells appeared to best identify donor-specific TCRbeta clones.

The CDR3 is made up of 14 amino acids. Germline values: CDR1 SGHDN, CDR2 FVKESK. Trimming took 3 bases from V and 5 from J, leaving 8 bases between them. Here immunoSEQ multiplex PCR was the method, and the copy in TCRdb shows in-frame clones only, minus some. The sample includes more than 1,500 clones, over 45% of them seen just once. Worth noting for this clone: Its antigen is currently unknown.

The chain combines TRBV14 with TRBJ1-6, with D possibly TRBD1 on 5 matching bases. Sample: Tregs from blood cultured with allogeneic cells. The TCR sequence derives from a human donor in good health. Written as DNA, the CDR3 is TGTGCCAGCAGCCAGGGACGGGATAATTCACCCCTCCACTTT. This codes for CASSQGRDNSPLHF.